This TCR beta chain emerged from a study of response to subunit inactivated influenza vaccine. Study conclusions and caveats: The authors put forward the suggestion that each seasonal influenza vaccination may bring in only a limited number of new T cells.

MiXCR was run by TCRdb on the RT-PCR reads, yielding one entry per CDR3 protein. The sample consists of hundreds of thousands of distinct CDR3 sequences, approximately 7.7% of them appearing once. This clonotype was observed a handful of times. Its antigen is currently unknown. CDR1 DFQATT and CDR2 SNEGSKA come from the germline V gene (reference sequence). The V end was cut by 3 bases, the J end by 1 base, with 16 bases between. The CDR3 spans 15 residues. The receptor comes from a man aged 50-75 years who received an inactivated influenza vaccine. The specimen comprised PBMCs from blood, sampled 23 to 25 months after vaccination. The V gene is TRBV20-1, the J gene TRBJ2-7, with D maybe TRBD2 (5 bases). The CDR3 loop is CSASAARLRSYEQYF. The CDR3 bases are TGCAGTGCTAGTGCGGCCCGACTACGATCCTACGAGCAGTACTTC.